The next 15 T cell receptor beta chains were all read from a single sample in a study of cytomegalovirus exposure and HLA in healthy donors. PCR primers comprised 60 Vbeta and 13 Jbeta primers. The protocol was immunoSEQ multiplex PCR, while the TCRdb copy is restricted to in-frame clones and leaves out a portion. Found here are some 120,000 clones, 81% of them singletons; the top ten hold roughly 4.1%. Sequenced sample: PBMCs. These receptors originate from a young man in good health and CMV-seropositive.

The chain is built from TRBV30 and TRBJ2-2; TRBD1 might be the D (5 bases). Trimming cost V 0 bases and J 6 bases, with 17 bases left between them. CDR1 is GTSNPN and CDR2 is SVGIG in the germline V gene (reference sequence). The CDR3 has 16 amino acids. CDR3 sequence: CAWSVRSGLSPGELFF. CDR3 DNA: TGTGCCTGGAGTGTTAGGTCAGGGTTGAGTCCCGGGGAGCTGTTTTTT.

V usage is TRBV5-1 and J usage is TRBJ2-7, with D perhaps matching TRBD2 (7 bases). Trimming cost V 5 bases and J 2 bases, with 23 bases left between them. The CDR3 runs 17 residues. Germline values: CDR1 SGHRS, CDR2 YFSETQ. The CDR3 DNA reads TGCGCCAGCAGGAAAGAAAAGGCGGGGGCGGAGACCTACGAGCAGTACTTC. This translates into CASRKEKAGAETYEQYF.

This clone was seen a single time. J is TRBJ1-1 and V is TRBV5-5, with 8 bases matching TRBD1. This CDR3 region has 15 residues. CDR1 and CDR2 from the germline V gene are SGHKS and YYEKEE (reference sequence). V was pared by 4 bases and J by 4 bases, with 9 bases of the junction left unmatched. The CDR3 reads CASSLQGARGTEAFF. The CDR3 nucleotides are TGTGCCAGCAGCCTCCAGGGGGCCCGGGGCACTGAAGCTTTCTTT.

The chain employs TRBV2 and TRBJ1-1, with TRBD1 identical over 7 bases. Germline CDR1 and CDR2: SNHLY and FYNNEI. V lost 2 bases, J lost 7 bases, and 10 bases stayed unmatched. The CDR3 is made up of 15 amino acids. The CDR3 loop reads CASSESAGGRNEAFF. For the CDR3, the DNA is TGTGCCAGCAGTGAATCAGCAGGGGGAAGGAATGAAGCTTTCTTT.

The chain has TRBV9 and TRBJ1-3; 9 nucleotides agree with TRBD1. The germline V gene has CDR1 SGDLS and CDR2 YYNGEE. V trimming: 3 bases; J trimming: 8 bases; junction bases outside the gene matches: 9. The length of the CDR3 is 15 residues. The CDR3 region is CASSGRDRVTDTIYF. Here the CDR3 DNA reads TGTGCCAGCAGCGGCCGGGACAGGGTTACTGACACCATATATTTT.

This clone was recorded only once. V is TRBV7-2 and J is TRBJ1-1; maybe TRBD1 (5 bases). This CDR3 has 12 residues. Germline values: CDR1 SGHTA, CDR2 FQGNSA. Trimming shortened V by 5 bases and J by 10 bases, and 14 bases separated the two germline ends. DNA for the CDR3: TGTGCCAGCAGCGCAACAACAGGCGTAGCTTTCTTT. Its protein is CASSATTGVAFF.

This clone was seen a few times. The chain recombines TRBV11-3 with TRBJ2-6; D is possibly TRBD1 (5 bases). V dropped 1 base and J dropped 0 bases, with 19 bases sitting between them. The length of the CDR3 is 20 residues. Germline V gene sequence: CDR1 SGHNT, CDR2 YENEEA. The CDR3 nucleotides read TGTGCCAGCAGCTTAGGAATGACAGCCTCTAATTCCTCTGGGGCCAACGTCCTGACTTTC. It translates to CASSLGMTASNSSGANVLTF.

The CDR3 region is CASSLELTGGELFF. CDR3 in DNA: TGTGCCAGCAGCTTGGAGCTTACGGGCGGGGAGCTGTTTTTT. The chain recombines TRBV5-5 with TRBJ2-2; D gene uncertain. CDR3 length: 14 residues. CDR1 is SGHKS, CDR2 YYEKEE, per germline (reference sequence). The V and J ends lost 0 bases and 7 bases respectively, with 10 bases between them. Complete variable domain (other parts from reference TRBV5-5 and TRBJ2-2): DAGVTQSPTHLIKTRGQQVTLRCSPISGHKSVSWYQQVLGQGPQFIFQYYEKEERGRGNFPDRFSARQFPNYSSELNVNALLLGDSALYLCASSLELTGGELFFGEGSRLTVL.

This chain connects TRBV5-1 to TRBJ2-5; D might be TRBD1 (6 bases). V was trimmed by 4 bases and J by 5 bases, leaving 15 bases between them. This CDR3 has 14 amino acids. Germline V gene lookup returns CDR1 SGHRS and CDR2 YFSETQ. CDR3 sequence: CASSPLGQGETQYF. The CDR3 DNA follows: TGCGCCAGCAGCCCTCTTGGGCAGGGGGAGACCCAGTACTTC.

This clone was counted a single time. One end of the junction does not line up with germline, which may come from a read error. The chain links TRBV5-1 to TRBJ2-5; TRBD2 matches at 7 bases. This CDR3 has 15 residues. Germline V gives CDR1 SGHRS, CDR2 YFSETQ. The CDR3 DNA reads as TGCGCCAGCAGCCCGGGGGGACTCCTCAAAGAGGCCCAGTACTTC. This encodes CASSPGGLLKEAQYF.

This chain joins TRBV18 and TRBJ1-3; D is perhaps TRBD1 (6 bases). Germline loops: CDR1 KGHSH, CDR2 LQKENI. V was pared by 6 bases and J by 2 bases, with 11 bases between. The CDR3 runs to 14 residues. The CDR3 loop reads CASSREGAGNTIYF. CDR3 bases: TGTGCCAGCTCCCGAGAGGGGGCTGGAAACACCATATATTTT.

The gene calls are TRBV30 and TRBJ2-5; 10 nucleotides line up with TRBD1. Germline trimming cut 4 bases from V and 9 bases from J; bases unmatched to any gene: 8. CDR1 is GTSNPN and CDR2 is SVGIG in the germline V gene (reference sequence). CDR3 size: 13 residues. The CDR3 sequence: CAWTGTGEGAQYF. In nucleotides, the CDR3 is TGTGCCTGGACTGGGACAGGGGAAGGGGCCCAGTACTTC.

This clone was detected a few times. The chain joins TRBV13 to TRBJ2-3, with 9 bases that match TRBD2. Per the germline V gene, CDR1 is PRHDT and CDR2 is FYEKMQ (reference sequence). CDR3 size: 15 residues. Losses at the gene ends were 5 bases for V and 1 base for J; bases not matched to a gene: 4. CDR3 region: CASSHERGGTDTQYF. Written as DNA, the CDR3 is TGTGCCAGCAGCCACGAGCGGGGGGGCACAGATACGCAGTATTTT.

The chain has TRBV19 and TRBJ2-1; D may be TRBD2 (5 bases). V lost 5 bases to trimming and J lost 3 bases, with 11 bases between them. The CDR3 runs 14 residues. Germline V gene lookup returns CDR1 LNHDA and CDR2 SQIVND (reference sequence). CDR3 loop: CASSPRGFYNEQFF. CDR3 coding DNA: TGTGCCAGTAGTCCGCGAGGGTTCTACAATGAGCAGTTCTTC.

This chain connects TRBV6-5 to TRBJ1-2, with D unclear. The V end was cut by 4 bases, the J end by 4 bases, with 10 bases between. The length of the CDR3 is 13 residues. Germline V gene sequence: CDR1 MNHEY, CDR2 SVGAGI. The CDR3 spells CASSWERGYGYTF. In DNA form, the CDR3 reads TGTGCCAGCAGTTGGGAACGGGGCTATGGCTACACCTTC.